The 17 T cell receptor beta chains below all came from one sample that was sequenced in a study of cytomegalovirus exposure and HLA in healthy donors. Sequenced by immunoSEQ multiplex PCR; TCRdb stores in-frame clones only, minus some. The table shows some 86,000 clones, with roughly 93% occurring only once. Sequences were obtained from PBMCs. Receptors originate from a woman in her twenties or thirties in good health and CMV-seronegative.

V usage is TRBV4-3 and J usage is TRBJ2-7, with 10 bases aligning to TRBD2. CDR1 and CDR2 (germline): LGHNA, YSLEER. This CDR3 spans 18 amino acids. V was clipped by 4 bases and J by 6 bases; unmatched bases: 18. The CDR3, as DNA: TGCGCCAGCAGCCCTCAGATAGCTAGCGGGGGCGTTACCTTCGAGCAGTACTTC. Residues: CASSPQIASGGVTFEQYF.

CDR3 sequence: CASSPRRTGTAAGDTQYF. The CDR3 coding sequence is TGTGCCAGCTCACCAAGACGAACCGGGACAGCCGCCGGGGATACGCAGTATTTT. The chain couples TRBV18 to TRBJ2-3, with 7 bases fitting TRBD1. The CDR3 runs 18 residues. V gave up 2 bases and J gave up 6 bases; unmatched junction bases: 17. Germline loops: CDR1 KGHSH, CDR2 LQKENI. Full variable domain (outside the CDR3, taken from reference TRBV18 and TRBJ2-3): NAGVMQNPRHLVRRRGQEARLRCSPMKGHSHVYWYRQLPEEGLKFMVYLQKENIIDESGMPKERFSAEFPKEGPSILRIQQVVRGDSAAYFCASSPRRTGTAAGDTQYFGPGTRLTVL.

The chain has TRBV9 and TRBJ2-2, with 11 bases aligning to TRBD2. CDR3 length equals 17 residues. Germline trimming cut 0 bases from V and 5 bases from J; bases unmatched to any gene: 6. Germline CDR1 is SGDLS and CDR2 is YYNGEE. The DNA of the CDR3 is TGTGCCAGCAGCGTAGTTCGACTAGCGGGACAGACCGGGGAGCTGTTTTTT. Protein: CASSVVRLAGQTGELFF.

This sequence joins TRBV4-3 and TRBJ2-7, with a weak D call TRBD2 (6 bases). Germline V gives CDR1 LGHNA, CDR2 YSLEER. CDR3 length: 15 amino acids. V was clipped by 2 bases and J by 1 base, with 12 bases between them. CDR3 bases: TGCGCCAGCAGCCAAAACCTACGGGGGTCCTACGAGCAGTACTTC. It is translated as CASSQNLRGSYEQYF.

The CDR3 DNA sequence: TGTGCCAGCAGTGGGGGGGGACTTTATCAGCCCCAGCATTTT. This encodes CASSGGGLYQPQHF. The V call is TRBV9, the J call TRBJ1-5, with a possible D match to TRBD1 (5 bases). Trimming left V 5 bases short and J 5 bases short, with 14 bases between. The germline CDR1 and CDR2 sequences are SGDLS and YYNGEE. The CDR3 spans 14 residues.

This chain joins TRBV6-1 and TRBJ1-1, with a tentative D call TRBD1 (6 bases). In germline, CDR1 is MNHNS, CDR2 SASEGT. V lost 7 bases and J lost 4, with 7 bases in between. The CDR3 is 11 residues long. CDR3 loop: CASNRATEAFF. CDR3 DNA: TGTGCCAGCAACAGGGCCACTGAAGCTTTCTTT.

The sample holds a few counts of this clone. The rearrangement joins TRBV15 to TRBJ1-1, with 10 bases that match TRBD1. The CDR3 consists of 17 residues. V trimming: 4 bases; J trimming: 3 bases; junction bases outside the gene matches: 11. The germline V gene encodes CDR1 LNHNV and CDR2 YYDKDF (reference sequence). Here the CDR3 reads CATSTFRQGAMDTEAFF. The CDR3, as DNA: TGTGCCACCAGCACTTTTAGACAGGGGGCAATGGACACTGAAGCTTTCTTT.

CDR3 sequence (DNA): TGTGCCAGCAGTTACTCGACGGGACAGTACACCGGGGAGCTGTTTTTT. It codes for CASSYSTGQYTGELFF. The rearrangement links TRBV6-5 to TRBJ2-2, with 7 positions matching TRBD1. The V gene end was trimmed by 0 bases and the J gene end by 3 bases; junction bases not matched to a gene: 4. Looked up from germline, CDR1 is MNHEY and CDR2 is SVGAGI. CDR3 length: 16 amino acids.

The chain recombines TRBV5-4 with TRBJ1-1; D not resolved. Trimming cost V 0 bases and J 1 base, with 7 bases left between them. The germline V gene encodes CDR1 SGHNT and CDR2 YYREEE (reference sequence). The CDR3 contains 14 residues. The CDR3 loop is CASSLGRGNTEAFF. The CDR3 nucleotides are TGTGCCAGCAGCTTGGGACGGGGGAACACTGAAGCTTTCTTT.

The V call is TRBV28, the J call TRBJ1-5; D remains ambiguous. V was clipped by 5 bases and J by 0 bases, with 8 bases between them. The CDR3 contains 14 residues. Germline loops: CDR1 MDHEN, CDR2 SYDVKM. The CDR3 bases are TGTGCCAGCAGTCCCCTTAATAGCAATCAGCCCCAGCATTTT. This sequence encodes CASSPLNSNQPQHF.

The gene calls are TRBV6-1 and TRBJ1-1; 9 nucleotides match TRBD1. The CDR3 runs 17 residues. CDR1 is MNHNS and CDR2 is SASEGT in the germline V gene. Trimming at V came to 3 bases and at J to 0 bases, leaving 8 bases not matched to a gene. DNA of the CDR3: TGTGCCAGCAGTGACTTTGGACAGGGGAAACTGAACACTGAAGCTTTCTTT. This codes for CASSDFGQGKLNTEAFF.

A single count supports this clone. The gene calls are TRBV7-3 and TRBJ2-1, with 12 bases fitting TRBD2. Germline values: CDR1 SGHTA, CDR2 FQGTGA. V shed 0 bases, J shed 8 bases, and the junction held 5 bases outside the gene matches. This CDR3 region has 16 residues. This CDR3 reads CASSLTPASGRDEQFF. In nucleotides, the CDR3 is TGTGCCAGCAGCTTAACCCCTGCTAGCGGGAGGGATGAGCAGTTCTTC.

This chain joins TRBV19 and TRBJ2-3; 7 bases line up with TRBD2. This CDR3 contains 15 residues. V gave up 4 bases and J gave up 2 bases; unmatched junction bases: 6. Germline loops: CDR1 LNHDA, CDR2 SQIVND (reference sequence). CDR3 amino acids: CASSTGLTYTDTQYF. CDR3 in DNA: TGTGCCAGTAGTACGGGACTAACGTACACAGATACGCAGTATTTT.

This clone was seen only once. This rearrangement joins TRBV28 to TRBJ2-1, with 13 bases matching TRBD2. The V gene's germline CDR1 is MDHEN and CDR2 SYDVKM. The CDR3 runs 15 residues. After removal of 6 bases from V and 8 bases from J, the junction contained 7 bases not matched to a gene. CDR3 residues: CASRRLAGGLHEQFF. As DNA, the CDR3 is TGTGCCAGCAGAAGACTAGCGGGGGGTCTTCATGAGCAGTTCTTC.

This chain joins TRBV7-9 and TRBJ1-4, with 7 nucleotides matching TRBD1. This CDR3 comprises 16 residues. Unmatched junction bases numbered 5, after V lost 4 bases and J lost 0 bases. Germline lookup yields CDR1 SEHNR and CDR2 FQNEAQ (reference sequence). The CDR3 reads CASSSEDRATNEKLFF. CDR3 DNA: TGTGCCAGCAGCTCGGAAGACAGGGCAACTAATGAAAAACTGTTTTTT.

The chain has TRBV16 and TRBJ1-6; the match to TRBD1 covers 9 bases. Trimming at V came to 2 bases and at J to 5 bases, leaving 13 bases not matched to a gene. Germline V gives CDR1 KGHSY, CDR2 FQNENV. This CDR3 comprises 19 residues. The CDR3 protein is CASSQRTRDRVHHNSPLHF. The DNA for the CDR3 is TGTGCCAGCAGCCAACGAACCCGGGACAGGGTCCATCATAATTCACCCCTCCACTTT.

This chain links TRBV10-3 with TRBJ1-2; D is ambiguous. The CDR3 has 18 residues. The germline V gene encodes CDR1 ENHRY and CDR2 SYGVKD. V shed 2 bases and J shed 4 bases, with 23 bases lying between them. The CDR3 DNA follows: TGTGCCATCAGTGAGAAGTGGAGGGTTATTTGGGGAGGCTATGGCTACACCTTC. Its protein is CAISEKWRVIWGGYGYTF.